This paragraph reports one TCR beta chain. The data belong to a study of blood T cell repertoires in COVID-19. Study-level information: Whether acute or convalescent, the COVID-19 samples came from the United States, Italy and Spain. In each case, the material was cDNA or gDNA derived from T cells, B-cell-depleted T cells, or PBMCs.

Trimming removed 2 bases from V and 5 bases from J; junction bases left unmatched: 5. This CDR3 spans 16 amino acids. Germline V gene lookup returns CDR1 SGHAT and CDR2 FQNNGV. As originally analysed: From reference gene primer amplification, estimates of nucleated cell counts were derived. Sequencing was performed with immunoSEQ multiplex PCR; in TCRdb, only in-frame clones are kept and a portion is missing. The D gene and trimming were derived from the DNA, and the V and J assignments and clone size from that table. The sample lists roughly 140,000 clones; roughly 82% were seen once. This clonotype was obtained from a woman in her forties or fifties in a cohort sampled during active or convalescent COVID-19. The rearrangement uses TRBV11-2 and TRBJ2-5, with TRBD2 identical over 13 bases. Source material: peripheral blood. The CDR3 reads CASSLTSGGAWETQYF. The DNA for the CDR3 is TGTGCCAGCAGCTTAACTAGCGGGGGGGCTTGGGAGACCCAGTACTTC.